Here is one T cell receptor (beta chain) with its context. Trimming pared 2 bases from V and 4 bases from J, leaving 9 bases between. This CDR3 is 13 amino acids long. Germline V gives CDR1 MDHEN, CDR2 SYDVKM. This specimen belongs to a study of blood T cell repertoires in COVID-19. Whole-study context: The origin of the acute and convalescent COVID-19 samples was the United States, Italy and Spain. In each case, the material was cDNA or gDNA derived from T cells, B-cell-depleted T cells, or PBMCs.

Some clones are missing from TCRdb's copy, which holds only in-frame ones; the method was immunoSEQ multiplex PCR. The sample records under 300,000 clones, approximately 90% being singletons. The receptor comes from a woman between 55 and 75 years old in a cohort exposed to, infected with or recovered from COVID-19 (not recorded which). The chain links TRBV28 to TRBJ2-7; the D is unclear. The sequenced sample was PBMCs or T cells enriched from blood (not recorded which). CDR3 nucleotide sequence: TGTGCCAGCAGTTTAAAGCCGCCTTACGAGCAGTACTTC. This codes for CASSLKPPYEQYF.